These 2 T cell receptor beta chains were sequenced from one sample in a study of blood T cell repertoires in COVID-19. The assay was immunoSEQ multiplex PCR, and TCRdb's table has in-frame clones only and misses some. The sample lists under 75,000 clones, approximately 81% seen once, with 16% in the top ten. Material for sequencing was peripheral blood. The receptors derive from a man in his sixties with COVID-19, enrolled during active disease.

The gene calls are TRBV19 and TRBJ1-5; D is perhaps TRBD1 (5 bases). Germline V gene data show CDR1 as LNHDA and CDR2 as SQIVND (reference sequence). The CDR3 has 13 amino acids. Trimming left V 6 bases short and J 15 bases short, with 21 bases between. The CDR3 region is CASRENLQDWGHF. CDR3 nucleotide sequence: TGTGCCAGTAGGGAAAACCTACAGGATTGGGGGCATTTT.

The V call is TRBV19, the J call TRBJ2-1; TRBD2 matches 8 bases. The V segment lost 0 bases and the J segment 3 bases; nucleotides outside the gene matches: 4. This CDR3 comprises 16 residues. In germline, CDR1 is LNHDA, CDR2 SQIVND (reference sequence). Written as DNA, the CDR3 is TGTGCCAGTAGTATAGAAAGCGGGGGCGTCTACAATGAGCAGTTCTTC. Its translation: CASSIESGGVYNEQFF.